This T cell receptor beta chain was retrieved from a study of blood T cells in healthy people across ages (dated by TCRdb to the mid-2010s). Regarding the research as a whole: In model experiments, roughly one uniquely barcoded TCR beta cDNA molecule per two T cells was captured by template switching. Two additional independent replicas of 1 million unique cDNA reads from the same blood draw were analyzed for two donors (one aged 18 to 30 and one aged 80 or older). To track age-related changes in TCR beta repertoire diversity, the study relied on deep sequencing normalized with unique cDNA molecular identifiers. To avoid experimental bias, donors of different ages were randomly spread across the sequencing lanes. Donors were grouped into four age groups: young (average about 15 years), middle-aged (about 40), aged (around 62) and long-lived (just over 80).

What the research found in general, with its limitations: Because donor CMV infection status was unknown, age-related changes in expanded clonotypes were potentially confounded. Because profiling used bulk unsorted PBMCs, naive and antigen-experienced compartments could not be compared conclusively. As age increased, observed TCR beta diversity per million T cells dropped in a roughly linear way, and a significant reduction was already evident by age about 40. Observed TCR beta diversity correlated strongly with the percentage of naive T cells measured by flow cytometry. Total diversity estimates from one million sequenced T cells were considered lower bounds and underestimates. The long-lived group showed more naive CD4+ T cells, fewer expanded clones and increased TCR diversity than the aged group, suggesting age selection.

Concerning this clonotype itself: Its antigen is unknown. No much larger clonotype is one base removed from it; base qualities were not supplied.

Systemically healthy Caucasian individuals from Russia, around 38 in total and aged roughly 6 to 95 years, were included as donors. Each donor gave ten milliliters of peripheral blood, drawn into EDTA-treated Vacutainer tubes. Ficoll-Paque density-gradient centrifugation was used to isolate PBMCs, with at least 6 million per sample. Trizol reagent was used to extract total RNA from the PBMCs, yielding at least 6 micrograms per sample. The percentages of naive CD45RAhigh/CD27high T cells were determined by flow cytometry on a PBMC aliquot from every donor. Libraries were prepared through 5' RACE. TCRdb names Illumina HiSeq 2500 as the instrument used. A second PCR of about 6 to 11 cycles was run with a J-beta primer mix and a sample-barcoded 5' primer. A unique molecular identifier was introduced onto each TCR beta cDNA molecule by a template-switch 5' adaptor carrying 12 random nucleotides. Each sample yielded at least 3 million CDR3-containing paired-end reads. First-strand cDNA was synthesized from all RNA with the Mint cDNA synthesis kit, primed by a TRBC-specific oligonucleotide. All cDNA was treated with uracil-DNA glycosylase and then went through a first 18-cycle PCR with the universal primers M1SS and BC2_uni_R. The authors' analysis ran thus. Normalization of each sample was performed by random selection of 1 million high-quality reads, each carrying a distinct molecular identifier. Instead of being binned into consensus sequences, reads that shared molecular identifiers were thrown out. MiTCR, set to a Q25 quality threshold and the strictest error-elimination algorithm, was used for CDR3 identification, clonotype clustering and error correction. Lower-bound total TCR beta diversity was estimated with a nonparametric unseen species model using Euler transformation. TCRdb redid the processing of the public reads, applying fastp at Q25 and MiXCR, and retained in-frame beta chains. Entries that share a CDR3 protein sequence are merged under the most common genes and DNA. The authors' filters were not applied to this entry. Recorded for this sample are approximately 800,000 distinct CDR3 sequences; about 53% of them occurred a single time. Approximately 40% of the sample is held by the ten biggest clonotypes.

The V and J ends are trimmed by 3 bases and 8 bases, leaving 17 bases between them. The germline V gene provides CDR1 SGHRS and CDR2 YFSETQ. The cysteine opens and the phenylalanine closes a CDR3 of 14 amino acids. Here the CDR3 DNA is all that survives: 42 bases in frame from base 1. The receptor comes from an elderly man in good health. The material sequenced was blood. This sequence uses TRBV5-1 and TRBJ1-1; perhaps TRBD1 is the D gene, with 6 bases matching. CDR3 sequence: CASSWAGEASEAFF. The DNA reads as follows: TGCGCCAGCAGCTGGGCAGGGGAGGCATCAGAAGCTTTCTTT.